Following are 13 T cell receptor beta chains from one sample sequenced in a study of T cell repertoires in cytomegalovirus infection. No antigens are known for them. TCRdb reprocessed the reads via MiXCR and lists one record per CDR3 protein. Here the sample spans fewer than 900,000 distinct CDR3 sequences, 29% being singletons. Here the sequenced sample was cultured CD8+ T cells from PBMCs, taken from culture after CMV antigen stimulation. These TCRs come from a human donor in good health (CMV status not recorded). Some clones in this sample may be carry-over from other donors' samples.

This clonotype was counted many times. The chain couples TRBV20-1 to TRBJ2-7, with 10 nucleotides matching TRBD1. V lost 6 bases to trimming and J lost 0 bases; unmatched junction nucleotides: 11. Per the germline V gene, CDR1 is DFQATT and CDR2 is SNEGSKA (reference sequence). The CDR3 loop spans 16 amino acids. The CDR3 sequence is CSAISPGTGDSYEQYF. The CDR3 nucleotides are TGCAGTGCAATATCGCCCGGGACAGGGGACTCCTACGAGCAGTACTTC.

The chain recombines TRBV19 with TRBJ1-2, with unresolved D. Germline V gene sequence: CDR1 LNHDA, CDR2 SQIVND (reference sequence). This CDR3 contains 11 residues. V was clipped by 8 bases and J by 1 base, with 5 bases between them. The CDR3 bases are TGTGCCAGTGAAGTTAACTATGGCTACACCTTC. Protein: CASEVNYGYTF.

This chain uses TRBV27 with TRBJ1-2; maybe TRBD1 (5 bases). The V gene lost 2 bases and the J gene lost 3 bases, with 13 bases spanning the gap. Germline-derived CDR1 and CDR2 are MNHEY and SMNVEV (reference sequence). The CDR3 extends over 15 amino acids. CDR3 residues: CASSLIGGSDYGYTF. DNA of the CDR3: TGTGCCAGCAGTTTAATTGGGGGTAGTGACTATGGCTACACCTTC.

This chain links TRBV4-1 with TRBJ2-1; D perhaps matches TRBD2 (6 bases). The CDR3 contains 16 residues. The germline CDR1 and CDR2 sequences are MGHRA and YSYEKL. Trimming pared 4 bases from V and 4 bases from J, leaving 17 bases between. The CDR3 region is CASSPHPRERYNEQFF. CDR3 nucleotides: TGCGCCAGCAGCCCCCATCCCCGGGAGCGGTACAATGAGCAGTTCTTC.

This sequence joins TRBV6-2 or TRBV6-3 and TRBJ2-2; D gene ambiguous. Per germline, CDR1 MNHEY and CDR2 SVGEGT. The V and J ends lost 5 bases and 0 bases respectively, with 7 bases between them. There are 14 residues in the CDR3. This chain's CDR3 is CASSEITNTGELFF. The CDR3 nucleotides are TGTGCCAGCAGTGAGATAACGAACACCGGGGAGCTGTTTTTT.

This clonotype was seen only a few times. The chain has TRBV6-1 and TRBJ2-7; 10 bases are shared with TRBD1. Trimming took 2 bases from V and 3 from J; bases not matched to a gene: 10. The germline V gene has CDR1 MNHNS and CDR2 SASEGT. The CDR3 totals 17 residues. CDR3 nucleotides: TGTGCCAGCAGTGAATGGGGGGGACAGGGGATCGACTACGAGCAGTACTTC. It is translated as CASSEWGGQGIDYEQYF.

The chain has TRBV6-6 and TRBJ1-1; 7 positions agree with TRBD1. Unmatched junction bases numbered 8, after V lost 7 bases and J lost 0 bases. The CDR3 is 15 amino acids. Germline CDR1 and CDR2: MNHNY and SVGAGI (reference sequence). The CDR3 spells CASKWTGRMNTEAFF. DNA of the CDR3: TGTGCCAGCAAATGGACAGGAAGAATGAACACTGAAGCTTTCTTT.

This clonotype appeared many times. The gene calls are TRBV4-1 and TRBJ1-1, with D tentatively TRBD1 (6 bases). This CDR3 has 21 amino acids. Deletions cut 0 bases from V and 0 bases from J, with 26 bases between. Germline loops: CDR1 MGHRA, CDR2 YSYEKL. CDR3 protein: CASSQDSSSPPGVRLNTEAFF. In DNA form, the CDR3 reads TGCGCCAGCAGCCAAGATTCTTCTTCTCCTCCAGGGGTCAGATTGAACACTGAAGCTTTCTTT.

The chain has TRBV28 and TRBJ2-2; 11 nucleotides align to TRBD2. Germline-derived CDR1 and CDR2 are MDHEN and SYDVKM. V lost 2 bases, J lost 2 bases, and 19 bases stayed unmatched. The CDR3 totals 22 residues. The CDR3 is CASSLGTIVLAGGLSNTGELFF. The CDR3 nucleotides are TGTGCCAGCAGTTTAGGTACTATAGTTCTAGCGGGGGGCCTGTCAAACACCGGGGAGCTGTTTTTT.

This clonotype was recorded a few times. The chain links TRBV18 to TRBJ1-4, with D perhaps TRBD1 (5 bases). CDR3 length equals 16 residues. CDR1 and CDR2 from the germline V gene are KGHSH and LQKENI. V was trimmed by 4 bases and J by 1 base, leaving 13 bases between them. CDR3 region: CASSRNPGKTNEKLFF. DNA of the CDR3: TGTGCCAGCTCACGCAATCCAGGGAAAACTAATGAAAAACTGTTTTTT.

This clonotype has ten or more counts. The rearrangement links TRBV7-6 to TRBJ2-7, with 11 positions matching TRBD2. The CDR3 sequence is 16 residues long. The V segment lost 5 bases and the J segment 0 bases; nucleotides outside the gene matches: 6. Germline V CDR1 and CDR2: SGHVS, FNYEAQ. As DNA, the CDR3 is TGTGCCAGCAGCAACTTAGCGGGGGGGAGCTCCTACGAGCAGTACTTC. Protein sequence: CASSNLAGGSSYEQYF.

This clonotype occurred a few times. This chain joins TRBV7-9 and TRBJ2-1; D not resolved. The CDR3 has 12 amino acids. The germline V gene has CDR1 SEHNR and CDR2 FQNEAQ (reference sequence). V lost 2 bases, J lost 10 bases, and 9 bases lay in between. The CDR3 nucleotides are TGTGCCAGCAGCTTACCTCAAGGAGAGCAGTTCTTC. As protein: CASSLPQGEQFF.

V usage is TRBV7-9 and J usage is TRBJ2-2, with 7 bases lining up with TRBD2. V dropped 4 bases and J dropped 0; count of bases not matched to a gene: 2. Per germline, CDR1 SEHNR and CDR2 FQNEAQ (reference sequence). The length of the CDR3 is 15 residues. The CDR3 here is CASSSSGSNTGELFF. The CDR3 DNA reads as TGTGCCAGCAGCTCTAGCGGTTCGAACACCGGGGAGCTGTTTTTT. The whole variable domain, remainder taken from reference TRBV7-9 and TRBJ2-2, is DTGVSQNPRHKITKRGQNVTFRCDPISEHNRLYWYRQTLGQGPEFLTYFQNEAQLEKSRLLSDRFSAERPKGSFSTLEIQRTEQGDSAMYLCASSSSGSNTGELFFGEGSRLTVL.